The entry that follows covers one T cell receptor beta chain sequence. The sample is drawn from a study of blood T cell repertoires in COVID-19. At the level of the study: Italy, Spain and the United States were the sources of the convalescent and acute COVID-19 samples. PBMCs, B-cell-depleted T cells, or T cells were the source of the cDNA or gDNA that made up the material.

Germline CDR1 LGHDT, CDR2 YNNKEL (reference sequence). The CDR3 runs 19 residues. Losses at the gene ends were 0 bases for V and 1 base for J; bases not matched to a gene: 10. Authors' processing steps: Amplified reference gene primers provided the basis for estimating nucleated cell counts. TCRdb's copy holds only in-frame clones and misses some; the assay was immunoSEQ multiplex PCR. D and trimming were read from the DNA, whereas the V and J calls and clone size are those reported in that table. The sample contains tens of thousands of clones, about 91% of which appear only once. The receptor comes from a woman older than 75 with active or convalescent COVID-19. Sequenced: peripheral blood. The V gene is TRBV3-1 (or the pseudogene TRBV3-2), the J gene TRBJ2-4; 9 bases line up with TRBD2. The chain's CDR3 is CASSQESAGGPSAKNIQYF. CDR3 nucleotide sequence: TGTGCCAGCAGCCAAGAATCCGCGGGAGGGCCCTCTGCCAAAAACATTCAGTACTTC.